These T cell receptor beta chains were read from a single sample in a study of CD4 and CD8 cells across lung adenocarcinoma regions. TCRdb ran MiXCR on the PCR reads and lists one entry per CDR3 protein. This sample has 5,000 to 6,500 distinct CDR3 sequences, with under 80% found just once. The material sequenced was CD4+ T cells from the center of a lung tumor. These receptors originate from a female donor with lung adenocarcinoma. The CD4 and CD8 labels of this study may be unreliable. CDR3s include the opening cysteine and the closing phenylalanine or tryptophan. Each record gives: clone size, J gene, V gene, CDR3 protein. Only some rows state a clone size, as once, few, many or a class for expanded clones.

size: few
J: TRBJ2-5
V: TRBV6-5
CDR3: CASSYGASGRETQYF

size: .
J: TRBJ2-1
V: TRBV6-1
CDR3: CASSGWDRANYREQFF

size: .
J: TRBJ1-1
V: TRBV6-1
CDR3: CARRQGRNTEAFF

size: .
J: .
V: TRBV6-1
CDR3: CASRAGQHEQYF

size: large
J: TRBJ2-2
V: TRBV6-1
CDR3: CASTKLAGGRTGELFF

size: large
J: TRBJ2-4
V: TRBV6-5
CDR3: CASSYTGAKNIQYF

size: large
J: TRBJ1-3
V: TRBV10-2
CDR3: CASSFFGQSSGGNTIYF

size: .
J: .
V: TRBV6-1
CDR3: CASSELAGAGTQYF

size: .
J: TRBJ2-1
V: TRBV6-1
CDR3: CASSRQVSSYNEQFF

size: few
J: TRBJ2-5
V: TRBV7-9
CDR3: CASSFSGTQETQYF

size: large
J: TRBJ2-1
V: TRBV6-1
CDR3: CASRTVKKRDEQFF

size: .
J: TRBJ1-2
V: TRBV6-5
CDR3: CASSYIGTGPRGYTF

size: .
J: .
V: TRBV6-1
CDR3: CASSTRTGAYEQYF

size: .
J: TRBJ2-1
V: TRBV6-1
CDR3: CASTRGGAGSGEQFF

size: .
J: TRBJ1-5
V: TRBV6-1
CDR3: CASTSLGRGWQPQHF

size: medium-sized
J: TRBJ2-2
V: TRBV7-6
CDR3: CASSSRDRNTGELFF

size: .
J: TRBJ2-3
V: TRBV7-2
CDR3: CASRGRGGGNQETQYF

size: .
J: TRBJ1-2
V: TRBV6-2/TRBV6-3
CDR3: CASNKGTEVHYGYTF

size: .
J: .
V: TRBV7-8
CDR3: CASSSDGEQYF

size: .
J: TRBJ2-5
V: TRBV7-2
CDR3: CASSFNSGQQETQYF

size: .
J: TRBJ2-2
V: TRBV7-6
CDR3: CASSLKTGTSGSDSTGELFF

size: .
J: .
V: TRBV10-3
CDR3: CGGGHGRLDPETQYF

size: once
J: TRBJ2-6
V: TRBV6-1
CDR3: CASSEKGARVSGANVLTF

size: .
J: TRBJ1-2
V: TRBV10-3
CDR3: CAISGPPDRVVYGYTF

size: .
J: .
V: TRBV7-2
CDR3: CASSLSGTTWNEQYF

size: large
J: TRBJ2-5
V: TRBV6-5
CDR3: CASSYSGGLETQYF

size: once
J: TRBJ1-1
V: TRBV7-2
CDR3: CASSFYLSNTEAFF

size: .
J: TRBJ2-1
V: TRBV12-3/TRBV12-4
CDR3: CASREPGLAINEQFF

size: .
J: TRBJ1-4
V: TRBV5-1
CDR3: CASSRQETRLRGEKLFF

size: few
J: TRBJ2-3
V: TRBV6-5
CDR3: CASSYTQGGGASTDTQYF

size: .
J: TRBJ2-6
V: TRBV12-3/TRBV12-4
CDR3: CASSLSLSGANVLTF

size: .
J: TRBJ2-1
V: TRBV5-1
CDR3: CASSFLEGGYGNAQFF